These 28 T cell receptor beta chains were all obtained from the same sample, sequenced in a study of spatial heterogeneity in lung cancer. The time point: sample taken at primary tumor resection. TCRdb analysed the 5' RACE reads with MiXCR anew, one entry per CDR3 protein. The sample holds about 44,000 distinct CDR3 sequences, roughly 13% seen once. Sample: PBMCs, taken at surgery. Every receptor here comes from a male donor with early-stage non-small cell lung cancer.

In this sample, this clonotype turned up a few times. The V call is TRBV7-2, the J call TRBJ2-5, with 7 bases lining up with TRBD1. Germline CDR1 SGHTA, CDR2 FQGNSA. The CDR3 loop spans 13 amino acids. V was pared by 4 bases and J by 4 bases, with 3 bases of the junction left unmatched. The CDR3, as DNA: TGTGCCAGCAGCTACACAGGGGCAGAGACCCAGTACTTC. The encoded protein is CASSYTGAETQYF.

Many counts were recorded for this clonotype. The CDR3 bases are TGTGCCAGCAGCCGGGTGGGGACTGGCACAGATACGCAGTATTTT. Translating it yields CASSRVGTGTDTQYF. This chain uses TRBV11-2 with TRBJ2-3; the D gene is possibly TRBD2 (6 bases). Trimming pared 5 bases from V and 1 base from J, leaving 13 bases between. CDR3 length equals 15 residues. Germline-derived CDR1 and CDR2 are SGHAT and FQNNGV.

The CDR3 protein is CASSFGQYTDTQYF. Here the CDR3 DNA reads TGCGCCAGCAGCTTCGGACAGTACACAGATACGCAGTATTTT. This chain connects TRBV5-1 to TRBJ2-3; D may be TRBD1 (6 bases). This CDR3 contains 14 residues. Germline assignment: CDR1 SGHRS and CDR2 YFSETQ. Between the trimmed V and J ends, which lost 2 bases and 2 bases, there was a span of 9 bases.

This clonotype was seen a handful of times. The chain links TRBV20-1 to TRBJ2-1, with TRBD2 as a possible D gene (6 bases). V was trimmed by 7 bases and J by 12 bases, leaving 7 bases between them. CDR3 length: 8 amino acids. Germline CDR1 and CDR2: DFQATT and SNEGSKA (reference sequence). In DNA form, the CDR3 reads TGCAGTGGAGCGGGGCAGTTCTTC. As protein: CSGAGQFF.

This chain joins TRBV5-1 and TRBJ1-1; no reliable D call. CDR3 length: 14 residues. The germline V and J ends were trimmed by 2 bases and 1 base, with 9 bases remaining between them. Germline CDR1 is SGHRS and CDR2 is YFSETQ. CDR3 sequence reads: CASSFDSSNTEAFF. As DNA, the CDR3 is TGCGCCAGCAGCTTTGACTCCTCGAACACTGAAGCTTTCTTT.

This clonotype has only a few counts. This chain uses TRBV2 with TRBJ1-5, with 7 nucleotides matching TRBD1. Germline lookup yields CDR1 SNHLY and CDR2 FYNNEI. The CDR3 runs to 15 residues. With V trimmed by 5 bases and J by 5 bases, 9 bases remained unmatched. The CDR3 spells CASSQTGIGDQPQHF. CDR3 sequence (DNA): TGTGCCAGCAGTCAGACAGGGATAGGAGATCAGCCCCAGCATTTT.

V gene TRBV29-1 combines with J gene TRBJ1-1, with D possibly matching TRBD1 (5 bases). The germline V gene encodes CDR1 SQVTM and CDR2 ANQGSEA. The CDR3 sequence is 13 residues long. V was trimmed by 7 bases and J by 1 base, leaving 13 bases between them. The CDR3 reads CSGSSGPNTEAFF. The CDR3 DNA follows: TGCAGCGGTAGCTCGGGGCCGAACACTGAAGCTTTCTTT.

The rearrangement uses TRBV5-1 and TRBJ2-7; 9 nucleotides align to TRBD1. The trim removed 4 bases at V and 7 bases at J, leaving 9 bases unmatched. Germline V gives CDR1 SGHRS, CDR2 YFSETQ. The CDR3 is 14 residues long. CDR3: CASSRGQGLGEQYF. The CDR3 DNA is TGCGCCAGCAGCCGGGGACAGGGCTTAGGAGAGCAGTACTTC.

The J gene is TRBJ2-1, the V gene TRBV2, with a weak D call TRBD2 (5 bases). The CDR3 sequence is 15 residues long. Trimming shortened V by 3 bases and J by 4 bases, and 13 bases separated the two germline ends. The germline CDR1 and CDR2 sequences are SNHLY and FYNNEI. This CDR3 is CASSEWGDGYNEQFF. The CDR3 DNA reads TGTGCCAGCAGTGAGTGGGGAGATGGGTACAATGAGCAGTTCTTC.

This clonotype was observed a handful of times. The chain has TRBV12-3 or TRBV12-4 and TRBJ2-7; 8 positions agree with TRBD2. V dropped 4 bases and J dropped 0; count of bases not matched to a gene: 8. This CDR3 is built from 16 residues. The CDR3 DNA sequence: TGTGCCAGCAGTTCGCGAATAGCGGGGAGCTCCTACGAGCAGTACTTC. It codes for CASSSRIAGSSYEQYF.

This sequence joins TRBV3-1 and TRBJ2-1, with unresolved D. CDR1 is LGHDT, CDR2 YNNKEL, per germline (reference sequence). There are 13 residues in the CDR3. Trimming stripped 1 base from V and 8 bases from J, with 9 bases between. CDR3 DNA: TGTGCCAGCAGCCAAGGGAAGGATCATGAGCAGTTCTTC. This gives the protein CASSQGKDHEQFF.

The sample holds many counts of this clonotype. V usage is TRBV29-1 and J usage is TRBJ2-5, with D perhaps assigned TRBD1 or TRBD2 (5 bases each). V was shortened by 1 base and J by 4 bases, with 13 bases between the two germline ends. The CDR3 totals 14 residues. Germline V gene data show CDR1 as SQVTM and CDR2 as ANQGSEA. The CDR3 DNA is TGCAGCGTTGAAGGAGGGGAACTGATAGAGACCCAGTACTTC. Residues: CSVEGGELIETQYF.

This clonotype was picked up many times. The chain carries TRBV6-4 and TRBJ1-5; 8 bases are shared with TRBD1. Germline CDR1 is MRHNA and CDR2 is SNTAGT. V trimming: 4 bases; J trimming: 6 bases; junction bases outside the gene matches: 2. The CDR3 has 13 residues. CDR3 sequence reads: CASSGQGFQPQHF. In DNA, the CDR3 is TGTGCCAGCAGTGGACAGGGGTTTCAGCCCCAGCATTTT.

The J gene is TRBJ1-1, the V gene TRBV7-6; D is uncertain. Germline loops: CDR1 SGHVS, CDR2 FNYEAQ. The CDR3 consists of 13 residues. The germline V and J ends were trimmed by 4 bases and 1 base, with 7 bases remaining between them. For the CDR3, the DNA is TGTGCCAGCAGCTCACAGAGGAACACTGAAGCTTTCTTT. Amino acid sequence: CASSSQRNTEAFF.

This clonotype was seen a handful of times. The chain carries TRBV20-1 and TRBJ1-3; D is possibly TRBD1 (6 bases). Germline V gene sequence: CDR1 DFQATT, CDR2 SNEGSKA (reference sequence). V was pared by 0 bases and J by 11 bases, with 11 bases between. The CDR3 sequence is 12 residues long. CDR3 amino acids: CSARDGTQSIYF. DNA for the CDR3: TGCAGTGCTAGAGATGGGACACAGTCCATATATTTT.

This clonotype showed up many times. The chain combines TRBV20-1 with TRBJ1-6; 7 bases are a match to TRBD1. Germline CDR1 reads DFQATT; CDR2 reads SNEGSKA (reference sequence). The CDR3 has 14 amino acids. Trimming at V came to 3 bases and at J to 8 bases, leaving 7 bases not matched to a gene. In DNA, the CDR3 is TGCAGTGCTAGCCGACAGGGAAATGATTCACCCCTCCACTTT. Translation: CSASRQGNDSPLHF.

This clonotype was counted between two and nine times. This chain joins TRBV12-3 or TRBV12-4 and TRBJ2-5; 9 bases agree with TRBD1. Trimming at V came to 6 bases and at J to 8 bases, leaving 7 bases not matched to a gene. There are 13 residues in the CDR3. CDR3 sequence: CASSGTGRGTQYF. The CDR3 nucleotides read TGTGCCAGCAGCGGGACAGGGCGAGGAACCCAGTACTTC.

This clonotype was detected only a few times. The V gene is TRBV5-1, the J gene TRBJ1-6, with a weak D call TRBD1 (6 bases). V was cut by 0 bases and J by 7 bases, with 11 bases left in between. This CDR3 has 15 residues. The germline CDR1 and CDR2 sequences are SGHRS and YFSETQ. CDR3 residues: CASSLDGGGNSPLHF. CDR3 nucleotide sequence: TGCGCCAGCAGCTTGGACGGGGGCGGGAATTCACCCCTCCACTTT.

This clonotype was found many times. The rearrangement links TRBV5-1 to TRBJ1-2; D ambiguous. The CDR3 loop spans 15 amino acids. Germline V gene sequence: CDR1 SGHRS, CDR2 YFSETQ. Trimming removed 0 bases at V and 0 bases at J, with 9 bases between. The CDR3 coding sequence is TGCGCCAGCAGCTTGGCCTTGACGGCTAACTATGGCTACACCTTC. Protein: CASSLALTANYGYTF.

This clonotype was observed a handful of times. This chain connects TRBV5-6 to TRBJ1-4; D perhaps matches TRBD1 (5 bases). The germline V and J ends were trimmed by 0 bases and 6 bases, with 9 bases remaining between them. Germline-derived CDR1 and CDR2 are SGHDT and YYEEEE. The CDR3 covers 14 residues. This CDR3 reads CASSLDRLDEKLFF. In DNA form, the CDR3 reads TGTGCCAGCAGCTTGGACAGGTTAGATGAAAAACTGTTTTTT.

This clonotype was found a few times. The chain has TRBV7-2 and TRBJ2-3, with 8 bases fitting TRBD2. Losses at the gene ends were 2 bases for V and 4 bases for J; bases not matched to a gene: 5. The CDR3 length is 15 residues. Germline loops: CDR1 SGHTA, CDR2 FQGNSA. CDR3 DNA sequence: TGTGCCAGCAGCTTAAAAGCGGGAGCCCCAGATACGCAGTATTTT. It encodes CASSLKAGAPDTQYF.

In its sample, this clonotype was seen many times. This sequence joins TRBV6-2 or TRBV6-3 and TRBJ2-7; D is unclear. The CDR3 totals 13 residues. Trimming removed 6 bases at V and 6 bases at J, with 15 bases between. CDR1 is MNHEY and CDR2 is SVGEGT in the germline V gene. The CDR3 loop reads CASRGSSLGEQYF. CDR3 coding DNA: TGTGCCAGCAGGGGCTCTAGTCTGGGCGAGCAGTACTTC.

The genes are TRBV6-6 and TRBJ1-1; D is unclear. Germline CDR1 and CDR2: MNHNY and SVGAGI (reference sequence). The CDR3 spans 11 residues. The V end was cut by 1 base, the J end by 8 bases, with 5 bases between. The CDR3 sequence is CASSYLEEAFF. CDR3 DNA sequence: TGTGCCAGCAGTTACTTGGAAGAAGCTTTCTTT.

A remark on this clonotype: A read error may be the cause here, since a much bigger clone is one base away. This chain uses TRBV2 with TRBJ1-4; D may be TRBD1 (6 bases). The CDR3 length is 15 residues. Germline values: CDR1 SNHLY, CDR2 FYNNEI. CDR3 DNA: TGTGCCATCAGTGAAGTACAGGGTTTCGGTGAAAAACTGTTTTTT. Its translation: CAISEVQGFGEKLFF.

This clonotype was detected only a few times. This rearrangement joins TRBV4-2 to TRBJ2-2, with D perhaps TRBD1 (6 bases). Germline CDR1 LGHNA, CDR2 YNFKEQ. This CDR3 is built from 16 residues. Trimming left V 3 bases short and J 2 bases short, with 13 bases between. The CDR3 coding sequence is TGTGCCAGCAGCCAGGAAGGACAGACAAACACCGGGGAGCTGTTTTTT. Residues: CASSQEGQTNTGELFF.

The rearrangement links TRBV2 to TRBJ2-2; a weak D match, TRBD1 (5 bases). Trimming removed 5 bases from V and 4 bases from J, with 11 bases in between. CDR3 length: 14 residues. Looked up from germline, CDR1 is SNHLY and CDR2 is FYNNEI. This CDR3 is CASSPGHLTGELFF. CDR3 DNA sequence: TGTGCCAGCAGTCCTGGACACCTCACCGGGGAGCTGTTTTTT.

This clonotype has ten or more counts. V gene TRBV27 combines with J gene TRBJ2-2, with a weak D call TRBD1 (5 bases). CDR1 is MNHEY and CDR2 is SMNVEV in the germline V gene (reference sequence). CDR3 length: 13 amino acids. The V and J ends lost 6 bases and 6 bases respectively, with 11 bases between them. Here the CDR3 reads CASSPGFAGELFF. For the CDR3, the DNA is TGTGCCAGCAGCCCAGGGTTCGCCGGGGAGCTGTTTTTT.

V usage is TRBV3-1 and J usage is TRBJ2-3; D not resolved. Trimming took 3 bases from V and 4 from J, leaving 11 bases between them. This CDR3 comprises 14 residues. Germline V CDR1 and CDR2: LGHDT, YNNKEL (reference sequence). The CDR3: CASSHNPQADTQYF. The CDR3 DNA reads TGTGCCAGCAGCCATAACCCCCAGGCAGATACGCAGTATTTT.